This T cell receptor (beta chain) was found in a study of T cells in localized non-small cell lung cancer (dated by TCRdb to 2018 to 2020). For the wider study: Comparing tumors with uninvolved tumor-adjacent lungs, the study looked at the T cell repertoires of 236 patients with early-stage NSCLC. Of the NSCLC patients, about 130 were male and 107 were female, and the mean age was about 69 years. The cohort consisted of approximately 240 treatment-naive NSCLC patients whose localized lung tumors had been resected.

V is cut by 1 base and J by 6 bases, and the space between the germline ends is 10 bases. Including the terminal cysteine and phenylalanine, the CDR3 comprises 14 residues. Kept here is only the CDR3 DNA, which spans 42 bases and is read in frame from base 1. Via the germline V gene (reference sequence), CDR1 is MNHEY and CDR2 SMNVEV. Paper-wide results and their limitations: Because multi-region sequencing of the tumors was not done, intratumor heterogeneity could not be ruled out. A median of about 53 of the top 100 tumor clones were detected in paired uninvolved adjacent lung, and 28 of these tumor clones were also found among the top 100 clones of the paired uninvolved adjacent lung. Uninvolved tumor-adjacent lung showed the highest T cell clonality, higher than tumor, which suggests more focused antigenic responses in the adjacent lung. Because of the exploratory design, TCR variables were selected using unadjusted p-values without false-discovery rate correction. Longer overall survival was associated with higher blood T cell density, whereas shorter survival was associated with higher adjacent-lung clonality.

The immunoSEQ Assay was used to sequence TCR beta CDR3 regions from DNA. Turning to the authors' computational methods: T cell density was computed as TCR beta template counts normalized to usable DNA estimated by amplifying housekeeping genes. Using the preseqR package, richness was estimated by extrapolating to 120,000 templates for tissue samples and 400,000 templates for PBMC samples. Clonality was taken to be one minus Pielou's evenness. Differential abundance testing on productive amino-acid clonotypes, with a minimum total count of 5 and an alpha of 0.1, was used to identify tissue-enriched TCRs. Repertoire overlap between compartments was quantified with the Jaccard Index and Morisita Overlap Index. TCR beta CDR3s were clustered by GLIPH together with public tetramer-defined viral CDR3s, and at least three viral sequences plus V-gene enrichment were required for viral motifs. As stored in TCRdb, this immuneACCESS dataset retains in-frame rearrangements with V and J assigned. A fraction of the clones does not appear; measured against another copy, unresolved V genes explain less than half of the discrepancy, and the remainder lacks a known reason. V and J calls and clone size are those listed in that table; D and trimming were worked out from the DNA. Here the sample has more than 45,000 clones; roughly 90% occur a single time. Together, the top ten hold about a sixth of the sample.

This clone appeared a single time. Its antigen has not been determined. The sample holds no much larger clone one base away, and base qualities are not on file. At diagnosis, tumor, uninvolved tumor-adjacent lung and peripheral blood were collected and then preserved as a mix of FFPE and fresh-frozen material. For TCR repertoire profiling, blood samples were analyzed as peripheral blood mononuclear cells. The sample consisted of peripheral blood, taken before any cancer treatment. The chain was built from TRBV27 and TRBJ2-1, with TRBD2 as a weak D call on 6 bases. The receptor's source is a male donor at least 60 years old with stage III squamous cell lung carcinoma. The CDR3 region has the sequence CASSLFGSGNEQFF. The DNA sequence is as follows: TGTGCCAGCAGTTTATTCGGGAGTGGCAATGAGCAGTTCTTC.